The clone carrying this TCR beta chain was picked up many times. What it binds is not known. Two-round multiplex PCR amplified TCR beta CDR3 from genomic DNA. TRBV and TRBJ genes each had their own specific primers in first-round PCR. TCRdb used MiXCR to reprocess the multiplex PCR reads, holding one entry per CDR3 protein. The top ten clones hold roughly 14% of a sample with more than 30,000 distinct CDR3 sequences, about 39% of them seen once. Germline V gene sequence: CDR1 GTSNPN, CDR2 SVGIG (reference sequence). The CDR3 spans 16 residues. Unmatched junction bases numbered 13, after V lost 4 bases and J lost 3 bases. The sample originates from a study of prognosis after radiotherapy for stage I lung cancer. Study details: Medical inoperability applied to all of the non-small cell lung cancer patients. Across the cohort, concurrent therapy accompanying stereotactic body radiotherapy was administered to no patient. A handful of patients developed post-radiotherapy distant metastases at median 7 months; about 14 had no significant progression.

Whole-study results and caveats: Any tumor specificity that the expanded TCR clones may have had was not determined.

The sample in question was PBMCs, obtained before or after stereotactic body radiation therapy (not recorded which). The V gene is TRBV30, the J gene TRBJ1-1, with 8 nucleotides matching TRBD1. The sequence came from a donor aged 50 or older with non-small cell lung cancer. CDR3 DNA: TGTGCCTGGACACCGGGACAGGCGCTTGGTGACACTGAAGCTTTCTTT. Its protein is CAWTPGQALGDTEAFF. The entire variable domain, with the rest obtained from reference TRBV30 and TRBJ1-1, is as follows: SQTIHQWPATLVQPVGSPLSLECTVEGTSNPNLYWYRQAAGRGLQLLFYSVGIGQISSEVPQNLSASRPQDRQFILSSKKLLLSDSGFYLCAWTPGQALGDTEAFFGQGTRLTVV.